This T cell receptor beta chain emerged from a study of blood T cell repertoires in COVID-19. Study-wide background: PBMCs, B-cell-depleted T cells, or T cells provided the cDNA or gDNA that made up the material.

Participant-given clinical history determined each cohort assignment. Cohort 3 recovered donors had two negative PCRs, clearance, or symptom resolution. The trim removed 4 bases at V and 4 bases at J, leaving 9 bases unmatched. Germline V gene data show CDR1 as SEHNR and CDR2 as FQNEAQ (reference sequence). The CDR3 consists of 17 residues. Study processing details: From reference gene primer amplification, estimates of nucleated cell counts were derived. Repertoires were generated with immunoSEQ multiplex PCR, while TCRdb's copy carries only in-frame clones and drops some. V and J calls plus clone size are reproduced from that table; the DNA served to infer D and trimming. The data hold about 220,000 clones, with 88% observed a single time.

The V call is TRBV7-9, the J call TRBJ1-4; 10 positions agree with TRBD1. This receptor was taken from a woman in her 30s who had recovered from COVID-19. Sample: PBMCs or T cells enriched from blood (not recorded which). The CDR3 DNA reads TGTGCCAGCAGCTACGGGACAGGGGACCTCTTTAATGAAAAACTGTTTTTT. This translates into CASSYGTGDLFNEKLFF.